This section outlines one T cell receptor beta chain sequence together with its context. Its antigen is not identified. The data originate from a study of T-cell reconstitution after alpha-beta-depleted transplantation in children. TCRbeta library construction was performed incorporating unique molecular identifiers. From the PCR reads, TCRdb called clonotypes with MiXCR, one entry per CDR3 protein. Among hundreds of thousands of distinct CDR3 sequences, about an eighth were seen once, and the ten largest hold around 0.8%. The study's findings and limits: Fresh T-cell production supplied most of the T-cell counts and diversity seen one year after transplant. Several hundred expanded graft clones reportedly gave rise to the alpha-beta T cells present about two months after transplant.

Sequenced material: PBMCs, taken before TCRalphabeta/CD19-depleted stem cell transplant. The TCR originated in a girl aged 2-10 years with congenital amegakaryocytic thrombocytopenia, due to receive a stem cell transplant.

In DNA form, the CDR3 reads TGTGCCAGCAGTCACAGGGGTCGCGGCAATCAGCCCCAGCATTTT. It encodes CASSHRGRGNQPQHF. The J gene is TRBJ1-5, the V gene TRBV28, with TRBD1 matching 7 bases. Germline CDR1 MDHEN, CDR2 SYDVKM. After removal of 5 bases from V and 2 bases from J, the junction contained 6 bases not matched to a gene. CDR3 size: 15 residues.